Presented here are 31 T cell receptor beta chains from one specimen sequenced in a study of identical twins. TCRdb used MiXCR to reprocess the 5' RACE reads, holding one entry per CDR3 protein. The sample yields some 1,600,000 distinct CDR3 sequences, about 32% seen once. Sample: cord blood. The receptor set was obtained from a newborn girl in good health.

This clonotype was picked up many times. This clone may be a read error of a much larger clone one base away. The rearrangement joins TRBV20-1 to TRBJ2-7; D remains ambiguous. The CDR3 spans 11 residues. Trimming stripped 5 bases from V and 0 bases from J, with 5 bases between. Germline-derived CDR1 and CDR2 are DFQATT and SNEGSKA (reference sequence). CDR3 nucleotides: TGCAGTGCTGGGGACTCCTACGAGCAGTACTTC. Encoded protein: CSAGDSYEQYF.

This rearrangement joins TRBV6-6 to TRBJ1-4; 8 bases align to TRBD1. This CDR3 contains 17 residues. With 2 bases clipped from V and 0 bases from J, the junction kept 5 bases outside the gene matches. CDR1 and CDR2 (germline): MNHNY, SVGAGI (reference sequence). The CDR3 DNA reads as TGTGCCAGCAGTTACCAAGGACAGGGCCCAACTAATGAAAAACTGTTTTTT. It codes for CASSYQGQGPTNEKLFF.

This clonotype has only a few counts. This chain connects TRBV7-8 to TRBJ2-3; D unclear. The CDR3 extends over 16 amino acids. With 1 base removed from V and 2 bases from J, the gap between germline ends came to 13 bases. In germline, CDR1 is SGHVS, CDR2 FQNEAQ. CDR3 nucleotide sequence: TGTGCCAGCAGCTTAGGGTGGGTGGCCCCCACAGATACGCAGTATTTT. Its translation: CASSLGWVAPTDTQYF.

This chain connects TRBV28 to TRBJ2-3; tentative D call: TRBD2 (5 bases). V lost 6 bases to trimming and J lost 8 bases, with 15 bases between them. The CDR3 loop spans 13 amino acids. Per the germline V gene, CDR1 is MDHEN and CDR2 is SYDVKM. CDR3 nucleotide sequence: TGTGCCAGCAGCCACTCGGCCGGGGTTACGCAGTATTTT. It specifies CASSHSAGVTQYF.

This clonotype was counted a few times. Germline is not matched at one junction end, which may reflect a read error. V is TRBV2 and J is TRBJ1-5; D call uncertain. CDR1 is SNHLY and CDR2 is FYNNEI in the germline V gene. This CDR3 has 15 amino acids. CDR3 nucleotides: TGTGCCTGCAGCGCCCAGACCGGACCCTATCAGCCCCAGCATTTT. This sequence encodes CACSAQTGPYQPQHF. Together with reference TRBV2 and TRBJ1-5, the CDR3 gives the full variable domain: EPEVTQTPSHQVTQMGQEVILRCVPISNHLYFYWYRQILGQKVEFLVSFYNNEISEKSEIFDDQFSVERPDGSNFTLKIRSTKLEDSAMYFCACSAQTGPYQPQHFGDGTRLSIL.

There are a few counts of this clonotype. The chain recombines TRBV20-1 with TRBJ2-7; no clear D gene. This CDR3 contains 14 residues. The germline gives CDR1 DFQATT, CDR2 SNEGSKA (reference sequence). V was clipped by 6 bases and J by 3 bases, with 18 bases between them. CDR3 sequence: CSAERWFQVYEQYF. The CDR3 nucleotides are TGCAGTGCGGAACGGTGGTTTCAGGTCTACGAGCAGTACTTC.

This chain links TRBV25-1 with TRBJ2-7; the match to TRBD1 covers 8 bases. Looked up from germline, CDR1 is MGHDK and CDR2 is SYGVNS. The CDR3 is 15 residues long. J lost 3 bases, V lost 4 bases, and 8 bases had no gene match. CDR3 coding DNA: TGTGCCAGCAGTGGGGGGAACAGGGGGAACTACGAGCAGTACTTC. Amino acid sequence: CASSGGNRGNYEQYF.

Points on this clonotype: Its ends do not fully match the called genes, so a read error is possible. The chain links TRBV10-3 to TRBJ2-7; 10 bases agree with TRBD1. Germline V lookup: CDR1 ENHRY, CDR2 SYGVKD. The CDR3 has 13 amino acids. The CDR3 bases are TGTGCCATCGTGAGGGACAGGGGCTACGAGAAGTACTTC. Protein sequence: CAIVRDRGYEKYF.

Points on this clonotype: A much larger clone is a single base away; this may be a read error. The chain couples TRBV29-1 to TRBJ2-1, with 7 bases fitting TRBD1. The J call may not be correct, given that the DNA end is closer to TRBJ2-7. The CDR3 is 14 residues long. Looked up from germline, CDR1 is SQVTM and CDR2 is ANQGSEA. The CDR3, as DNA: TGCAGCGTTGTAAGTCAGGGGGTTTACAATGAGCAGTACTTC. Its protein is CSVVSQGVYNEQYF.

The V and J genes are TRBV4-1 and TRBJ2-3, with a possible D match to TRBD1 (5 bases). The CDR3 has 14 amino acids. Germline V gene lookup returns CDR1 MGHRA and CDR2 YSYEKL. Trimming removed 2 bases at V and 2 bases at J, with 8 bases between. In nucleotides, the CDR3 is TGCGCCAGCAGCCAAAAGGGGATCACAGATACGCAGTATTTT. Residues: CASSQKGITDTQYF.

In regard to this clonotype: The germline gene is not matched at one end of the junction; a read error may be the cause. The chain uses TRBV20-1 and TRBJ2-7; no reliable D call. This CDR3 is 15 amino acids long. The germline V gene encodes CDR1 DFQATT and CDR2 SNEGSKA (reference sequence). In DNA form, the CDR3 reads TGCAGTGCTAGAGATCCCCCGGGCAGTTCCTACGAGCAGAACTTC. Encoded protein: CSARDPPGSSYEQNF.

This clonotype has only a few counts. V usage is TRBV5-6 and J usage is TRBJ2-1; no clear D gene. The CDR3 contains 14 residues. Per the germline V gene, CDR1 is SGHDT and CDR2 is YYEEEE. Deletions cut 4 bases from V and 0 bases from J, with 8 bases between. The CDR3 is CASSVERSYNEQFF. The CDR3 DNA reads TGTGCCAGCAGCGTCGAGCGCTCCTACAATGAGCAGTTCTTC. The variable domain in full, with the rest retrieved from reference TRBV5-6 and TRBJ2-1, is DAGVTQSPTHLIKTRGQQVTLRCSPKSGHDTVSWYQQALGQGPQFIFQYYEEEERQRGNFPDRFSGHQFPNYSSELNVNALLLGDSALYLCASSVERSYNEQFFGPGTRLTVL.

In this sample, this clonotype turned up a few times. The rearrangement links TRBV5-1 to TRBJ2-3; tentatively, D is TRBD1 (6 bases). Trimming cost V 3 bases and J 2 bases, with 13 bases left between them. The CDR3 is 15 amino acids. Germline CDR1 is SGHRS and CDR2 is YFSETQ. CDR3 sequence: CASSSTGLDTDTQYF. The CDR3 DNA follows: TGCGCCAGCAGCTCTACAGGGTTGGACACAGATACGCAGTATTTT.

This chain joins TRBV20-1 and TRBJ2-5; 10 bases match TRBD2. The CDR3 runs 15 residues. J gave up 1 base and V 1 base, and 3 bases lay outside the gene matches. Germline lookup yields CDR1 DFQATT and CDR2 SNEGSKA (reference sequence). The CDR3 DNA sequence: TGCAGTGCTAGAGTTAGCGGGGGGCCCCAAGAGACCCAGTACTTC. Its translation is CSARVSGGPQETQYF.

The chain employs TRBV3-1 and TRBJ2-1, with TRBD2 identical over 13 bases. Looked up from germline, CDR1 is LGHDT and CDR2 is YNNKEL (reference sequence). There are 14 residues in the CDR3. Unmatched junction bases numbered 4, after V lost 6 bases and J lost 8 bases. CDR3 sequence (DNA): TGTGCCAGCAGTGGGGGACTAGCGGGATATGAGCAGTTCTTC. It is translated as CASSGGLAGYEQFF.

This clonotype was observed a handful of times. J is TRBJ2-2 and V is TRBV6-4; D is possibly TRBD2 (5 bases). CDR1 is MRHNA, CDR2 SNTAGT, per germline. CDR3 length: 14 residues. Trimming removed 7 bases at V and 3 bases at J, with 12 bases between. CDR3 sequence reads: CASIVDYHTGELFF. The CDR3 DNA reads as TGTGCCAGCATCGTCGACTACCACACCGGGGAGCTGTTTTTT.

The CDR3 DNA reads TGTGCCAGCAGCTATTATGCCGGTGGGGGTGGCTACACCTTC. As protein: CASSYYAGGGGYTF. The chain has TRBV11-2 and TRBJ1-2; tentative D call: TRBD1 (5 bases). V gave up 4 bases and J gave up 7 bases, with 16 bases separating them. The CDR3 length is 14 residues. The germline V gene has CDR1 SGHAT and CDR2 FQNNGV.

The chain couples TRBV7-2 to TRBJ2-3; D may be TRBD2 (7 bases). Trimming shortened V by 7 bases and J by 6 bases, and 17 bases separated the two germline ends. The CDR3 length is 14 residues. CDR1 and CDR2 (germline): SGHTA, FQGNSA. CDR3 sequence reads: CASNYREGSDTQYF. DNA for the CDR3: TGTGCCAGCAACTACAGGGAGGGGTCGGATACGCAGTATTTT.

The table lists this clonotype with many counts. The chain employs TRBV10-3 and TRBJ2-1; 7 bases are a match to TRBD2. CDR1 is ENHRY and CDR2 is SYGVKD in the germline V gene. V lost 4 bases and J lost 0; bases outside the gene matches: 0. The CDR3 spans 14 residues. The CDR3 region has the DNA TGTGCCATCAGTGGGACTAGCTCCTACAATGAGCAGTTCTTC. It encodes CAISGTSSYNEQFF.

This clonotype was seen a few times. This chain joins TRBV6-9 and TRBJ2-5; 8 bases line up with TRBD1. Germline CDR1 MNHGY, CDR2 SVAAGI. The CDR3 totals 16 residues. V gave up 0 bases and J gave up 2 bases; unmatched junction bases: 5. CDR3: CASSYSDRGLQETQYF. The CDR3 DNA sequence: TGTGCCAGCAGTTATTCTGACAGGGGACTGCAAGAGACCCAGTACTTC.

This clonotype was counted a single time. This clone may be a read error of a much larger clone one base away. The chain links TRBV24-1 to TRBJ2-3, with a possible D match to TRBD1 (6 bases). Per the germline V gene, CDR1 is KGHDR and CDR2 is SFDVKD. This CDR3 contains 12 residues. CDR3 protein: CVTSEGADTQYF. CDR3 nucleotide sequence: TGTGTCACCAGTGAGGGGGCAGATACGCAGTATTTT.

In DNA form, the CDR3 reads TGTGCCAGCAGGCCAATGGGGGAGCTGTTTTTT. It is translated as CASRPMGELFF. V and J are TRBV6-1 and TRBJ2-2; D call uncertain. Germline loops: CDR1 MNHNS, CDR2 SASEGT. This CDR3 comprises 11 residues. V shed 6 bases and J shed 8 bases, with 7 bases lying between them.

CDR3 protein: CSASTSGSQETQYF. The DNA of the CDR3 is TGCAGTGCGTCGACTAGCGGGAGCCAAGAGACCCAGTACTTC. The chain is built from TRBV20-1 and TRBJ2-5; 12 bases line up with TRBD2. Germline lookup yields CDR1 DFQATT and CDR2 SNEGSKA (reference sequence). This CDR3 is 14 amino acids long. The junction had 3 bases not matched to a gene; V was cut back by 6 bases and J by 1 base.

The J gene is TRBJ2-1, the V gene TRBV12-3 or TRBV12-4; 10 bases agree with TRBD2. The CDR3 is 17 residues long. Germline trimming cut 7 bases from V and 6 bases from J; bases unmatched to any gene: 15. CDR3 region: CASTARLLAGVRNEQFF. DNA of the CDR3: TGTGCCAGCACCGCACGGCTTCTAGCGGGAGTACGCAATGAGCAGTTCTTC.

Note on this clonotype: One end of the junction varies from germline; a read error may be responsible. The chain uses TRBV19 and TRBJ1-2, with D perhaps matching TRBD1 (6 bases). Looked up from germline, CDR1 is LNHDA and CDR2 is SQIVND (reference sequence). This CDR3 region has 13 residues. The CDR3 DNA sequence: TGTGCCAGTAGTATGCAGGGGAGCGGTGGCTGCACCTTC. This codes for CASSMQGSGGCTF.

This clonotype was observed a few times. The J gene is TRBJ1-5, the V gene TRBV12-3 or TRBV12-4; 9 positions agree with TRBD1. The CDR3 covers 14 residues. Trimming at V came to 3 bases and at J to 6 bases, leaving 3 bases not matched to a gene. The CDR3 spells CASSFRTGAQPQHF. The DNA for the CDR3 is TGTGCCAGCAGTTTTAGGACAGGGGCTCAGCCCCAGCATTTT.

This clonotype was seen more than once but under ten times. Germline and junction disagree at one end, which may indicate a read error. This chain connects TRBV10-3 to TRBJ1-2; 7 bases are shared with TRBD1. Germline V CDR1 and CDR2: ENHRY, SYGVKD. This CDR3 region has 15 residues. The CDR3 sequence is CAISDTGALNYGHTF. The CDR3 DNA reads TGTGCCATCAGTGATACAGGGGCCCTTAACTATGGCCACACCTTC.

This clonotype was detected ten times or more. This chain links TRBV4-1 with TRBJ1-2; tentatively, D is TRBD1 (5 bases). Germline V CDR1 and CDR2: MGHRA, YSYEKL. Trimming shortened V by 4 bases and J by 5 bases, and 17 bases separated the two germline ends. The length of the CDR3 is 15 residues. The DNA of the CDR3 is TGCGCCAGCAGCCCCTGGCAGGGTTCGGGGTATGGCTACACCTTC. Protein product: CASSPWQGSGYGYTF.

Remarks on this clonotype: Since a much larger clone is just one base distant, this may be a read error. The gene calls are TRBV29-1 and TRBJ2-3; D not resolved. This CDR3 region has 10 residues. In germline, CDR1 is SQVTM, CDR2 ANQGSEA. CDR3 region: CVLGTDMQYF. In DNA, the CDR3 is TGCGTGTTAGGCACAGATATGCAGTATTTT.

Turning to this clonotype: This may come from a read error, since a much larger clone is one base off. The J gene is TRBJ2-5, the V gene TRBV29-1, with D possibly matching TRBD2 (6 bases). Trimming cost V 3 bases and J 11 bases, with 22 bases left between them. The CDR3 spans 14 residues. Germline V lookup: CDR1 SQVTM, CDR2 ANQGSEA. The CDR3 sequence: CSVEGQRAYNEQYF. CDR3 sequence (DNA): TGCAGCGTTGAGGGGCAGCGGGCCTACAATGAGCAGTACTTC.

This clonotype was detected only once. The chain employs TRBV28 and TRBJ2-1, with TRBD2 matching over 7 bases. Gene TRBJ2-7 matches the end of the DNA better, so the J call may be wrong. This CDR3 has 15 amino acids. CDR1 and CDR2 (germline): MDHEN, SYDVKM. The CDR3 region has the DNA TGTGCCAGCAGTTACCGGACTAGGTCCTACAATGAGCAGTACTTC. Protein product: CASSYRTRSYNEQYF.